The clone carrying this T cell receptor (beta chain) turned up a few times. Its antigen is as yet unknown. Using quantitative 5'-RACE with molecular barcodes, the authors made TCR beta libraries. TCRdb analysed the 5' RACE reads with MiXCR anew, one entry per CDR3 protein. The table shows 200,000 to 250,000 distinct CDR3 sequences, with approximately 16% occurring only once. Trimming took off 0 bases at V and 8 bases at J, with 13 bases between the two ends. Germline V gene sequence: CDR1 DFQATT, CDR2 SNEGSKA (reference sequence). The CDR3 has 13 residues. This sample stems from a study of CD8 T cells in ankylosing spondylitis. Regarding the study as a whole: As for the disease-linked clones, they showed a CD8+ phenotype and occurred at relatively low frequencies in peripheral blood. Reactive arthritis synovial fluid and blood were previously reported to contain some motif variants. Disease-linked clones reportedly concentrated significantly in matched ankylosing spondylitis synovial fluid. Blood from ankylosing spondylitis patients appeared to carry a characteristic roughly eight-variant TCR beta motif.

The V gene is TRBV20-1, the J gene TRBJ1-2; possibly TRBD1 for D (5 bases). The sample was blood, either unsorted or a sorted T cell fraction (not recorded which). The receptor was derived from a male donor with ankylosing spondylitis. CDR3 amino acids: CSARDWGGDGYTF. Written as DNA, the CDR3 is TGCAGTGCTAGAGATTGGGGGGGGGACGGCTACACCTTC.